Shown below are 2 T cell receptor beta chains from a single sample sequenced in a study of T cell repertoires in cytomegalovirus infection. TCRdb ran MiXCR on the reads and lists one entry per CDR3 protein. The sample holds about 140,000 distinct CDR3 sequences, roughly 6% seen once. The sample consisted of PBMCs. The receptor set was obtained from a human donor in good health (CMV status not recorded). Some clones in this sample may be carry-over from other donors' samples.

This clonotype appeared many times. No conserved phenylalanine or tryptophan is present at the end of the CDR3, so a read error is the likely explanation. The DNA is omitted, as the CDR3 cannot be located on it reliably, and the CDR3 follows TCRdb's listing. The chain has TRBV7-2 and TRBJ2-7; TRBD1, the table's D call, lacks a check against the DNA. The germline gives CDR1 SGHTA, CDR2 FQGNSA. The CDR3 is 8 amino acids in total, end residues counted. Here the CDR3 reads CATPRKFL.

This rearrangement joins TRBV20-1 to TRBJ2-1, with 11 bases aligning to TRBD2. The CDR3 extends over 15 amino acids. The V and J ends lost 1 base and 10 bases, in that order; junction bases with no gene match: 9. In germline, CDR1 is DFQATT, CDR2 SNEGSKA (reference sequence). Here the CDR3 reads CSARAAGTSGKEQFF. In DNA form, the CDR3 reads TGCAGTGCTAGAGCGGCCGGGACTAGCGGTAAAGAGCAGTTCTTC.